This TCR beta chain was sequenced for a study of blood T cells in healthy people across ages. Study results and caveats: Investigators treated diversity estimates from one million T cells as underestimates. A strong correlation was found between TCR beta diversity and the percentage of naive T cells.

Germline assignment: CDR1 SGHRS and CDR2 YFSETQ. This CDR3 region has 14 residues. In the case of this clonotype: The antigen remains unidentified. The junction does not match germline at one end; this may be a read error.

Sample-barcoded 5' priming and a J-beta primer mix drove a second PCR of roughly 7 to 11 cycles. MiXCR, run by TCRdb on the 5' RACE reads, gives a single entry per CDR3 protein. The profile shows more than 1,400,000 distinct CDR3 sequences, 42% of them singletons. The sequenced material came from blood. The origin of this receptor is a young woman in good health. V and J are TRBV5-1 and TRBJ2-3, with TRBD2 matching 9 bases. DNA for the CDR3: TGCGCCAGCAGCTTGAATAGCGGGGGAGATACGCAGTGTTTT. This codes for CASSLNSGGDTQCF.